This T cell receptor beta chain was documented in a study of blood T cell repertoires in COVID-19. Across the study: The United States, Italy and Spain were the sources of the acute and convalescent COVID-19 samples. Nucleic acid was either cDNA or gDNA, and it came from T cells, B-cell-depleted T cells, or PBMCs.

This clone was seen only once. CDR3 size: 14 residues. In germline, CDR1 is SGHRS, CDR2 YFSETQ. Trimming took 4 bases from V and 5 from J, leaving 16 bases between them. Assay: immunoSEQ multiplex PCR; the TCRdb copy retains only in-frame clones and omits some. The table records about 74,000 clones, 70% to 80% of them present only once. Sequencing was performed on peripheral blood. This TCR was recovered from a man aged 70 or older with acute or convalescent COVID-19. The V call is TRBV5-1, the J call TRBJ2-7; D is perhaps TRBD2 (6 bases). The DNA for the CDR3 is TGCGCCAGCAGCATTGGGGGACTGGACAACGAGCAGTACTTC. Translating gives CASSIGGLDNEQYF.